This record concerns one T cell receptor (beta chain) sequence. This table comes from immunoSEQ multiplex PCR, and its TCRdb copy is limited to in-frame clones, with some not included. The sample shows 260,000 or so clones, 70% to 90% of them seen only once. The ends lost 2 bases at V and 2 bases at J; junction bases unmatched: 8. Germline CDR1 reads SGDLS; CDR2 reads YYNGEE. The CDR3 length is 16 residues. This entry belongs to a study of blood T cell repertoires in COVID-19. Study as a whole: Whether acute or convalescent, the COVID-19 samples came from the United States, Italy and Spain.

This sequence was found in a man between 18 and 29 years old with active or convalescent COVID-19. The specimen was peripheral blood. J is TRBJ2-5 and V is TRBV9, with 8 positions matching TRBD2. CDR3 loop: CASSVGPAGEQETQYF. The CDR3 bases are TGTGCCAGCAGCGTTGGTCCAGCGGGGGAACAAGAGACCCAGTACTTC.